This passage covers 4 T cell receptor beta chains from one sample sequenced in a study of spatial heterogeneity in lung cancer. TCRdb analysed the 5' RACE reads with MiXCR anew, one entry per CDR3 protein. The sample includes fewer than 65,000 distinct CDR3 sequences, approximately 6.3% seen only once; the top ten take roughly 15%. As to time point: sample taken at primary tumor resection. The source was PBMCs, collected at surgery. The receptors come from a female donor with early-stage non-small cell lung cancer.

CDR3 amino acids: CASSLIGGGREKLFF. CDR3 DNA: TGTGCCAGCAGTTTAATTGGCGGAGGTAGAGAAAAACTGTTTTTT. The J gene is TRBJ1-4, the V gene TRBV12-3 or TRBV12-4; D is undetermined. The CDR3 covers 15 residues. The V gene lost 2 bases and the J gene lost 8 bases, with 15 bases spanning the gap.

This clonotype has a count of ten or more. The V call is TRBV6-1, the J call TRBJ2-1, with TRBD1 matching 10 bases. Trimming took 2 bases from V and 9 from J; bases not matched to a gene: 7. This CDR3 has 15 amino acids. Germline V gene sequence: CDR1 MNHNS, CDR2 SASEGT. CDR3: CASSEQGTGAAEQFF. CDR3 nucleotides: TGTGCCAGCAGTGAACAAGGGACAGGGGCCGCTGAGCAGTTCTTC.

This clonotype was observed at least ten times. The chain couples TRBV7-2 to TRBJ1-2, with 7 nucleotides matching TRBD1. Germline-derived CDR1 and CDR2 are SGHTA and FQGNSA. The V gene end was trimmed by 6 bases and the J gene end by 1 base; junction bases not matched to a gene: 8. The CDR3 totals 15 residues. The CDR3 sequence is CASRSEGDSNYGYTF. CDR3 nucleotides: TGTGCCAGCAGGTCTGAGGGGGACAGTAACTATGGCTACACCTTC.

This clonotype was observed at least ten times. The genes are TRBV5-5 and TRBJ2-3; tentatively, D is TRBD1 or TRBD2 (5 bases each). With 4 bases removed from V and 9 bases from J, the gap between germline ends came to 21 bases. Per the germline V gene, CDR1 is SGHKS and CDR2 is YYEKEE (reference sequence). This CDR3 has 15 residues. The CDR3: CASSPPGTTSGTQYF. Written as DNA, the CDR3 is TGTGCCAGCAGCCCCCCCGGGACGACCTCAGGAACGCAGTATTTT.